The 9 T cell receptor beta chains reported below all come from one sample, sequenced in a study of blood T cell repertoires in COVID-19. Repertoires were generated with immunoSEQ multiplex PCR, while TCRdb's copy carries only in-frame clones and drops some. The sample consists of about 150,000 clones, 82% of them appearing once. Sequencing was done on a sample of peripheral blood. These receptors were taken from a human donor with acute or convalescent COVID-19. The donor label of this sample is uncertain.

The rearrangement links TRBV27 to TRBJ1-4, with unresolved D. V lost 4 bases and J 10 bases, leaving 13 bases between the germline ends. This CDR3 region has 13 residues. Germline V CDR1 and CDR2: MNHEY, SMNVEV (reference sequence). CDR3 sequence reads: CASSYDGRGKLFF. The CDR3 DNA follows: TGTGCCAGCAGTTATGACGGGCGGGGAAAACTGTTTTTT.

This clone occurred a few times. The chain is built from TRBV5-5 and TRBJ2-7; D is unresolved. The CDR3 has 15 amino acids. Trimming removed 2 bases at V and 0 bases at J, with 12 bases between. Germline CDR1 SGHKS, CDR2 YYEKEE (reference sequence). The chain's CDR3 is CASSFSPRGSYEQYF. CDR3 sequence (DNA): TGTGCCAGCAGCTTTTCGCCACGCGGCTCCTACGAGCAGTACTTC.

This clone has more than one count but fewer than ten. V is TRBV6-2 or TRBV6-3 and J is TRBJ1-5, with 9 bases fitting TRBD1. The CDR3 consists of 14 residues. The germline gives CDR1 MNHEY, CDR2 SVGEGT. V was pared by 4 bases and J by 7 bases, with 5 bases of the junction left unmatched. DNA for the CDR3: TGTGCCAGCAGTTCCGGGACAGGGTACCAGCCCCAGCATTTT. The encoded protein is CASSSGTGYQPQHF.

The chain recombines TRBV5-1 with TRBJ1-1; D not certain. CDR1 and CDR2 (germline): SGHRS, YFSETQ. CDR3 length: 12 residues. The V gene lost 4 bases and the J gene lost 1 base, with 5 bases spanning the gap. In DNA, the CDR3 is TGCGCCAGCAGCCTGAGGAACACTGAAGCTTTCTTT. It specifies CASSLRNTEAFF.

This clone was counted only a few times. The chain combines TRBV5-1 with TRBJ2-2, with D tentatively TRBD2 (6 bases). This CDR3 comprises 14 residues. Germline CDR1 and CDR2: SGHRS and YFSETQ. Trimming left V 4 bases short and J 3 bases short, with 10 bases between. The CDR3 DNA reads as TGCGCCAGCAGCCGGGACTCCTACACCGGGGAGCTGTTTTTT. Its translation is CASSRDSYTGELFF. Using reference TRBV5-1 and TRBJ2-2 for the parts outside the CDR3, the full variable domain is KAGVTQTPRYLIKTRGQQVTLSCSPISGHRSVSWYQQTPGQGLQFLFEYFSETQRNKGNFPGRFSGRQFSNSRSEMNVSTLELGDSALYLCASSRDSYTGELFFGEGSRLTVL.

This clone was found a few times. This rearrangement joins TRBV14 to TRBJ1-2; 9 bases map to TRBD1. V lost 2 bases to trimming and J lost 7 bases; unmatched junction nucleotides: 5. Germline CDR1 reads SGHDN; CDR2 reads FVKESK. The CDR3 length is 14 residues. This CDR3 is CASSQTTGGSGYTF. Here the CDR3 DNA reads TGTGCCAGCAGCCAAACAACAGGGGGCTCTGGCTACACCTTC.

This chain links TRBV30 with TRBJ1-4; D is ambiguous. Germline assignment: CDR1 GTSNPN and CDR2 SVGIG (reference sequence). The CDR3 is 13 residues long. The ends were cut back, 8 bases at V and 3 bases at J, with 13 bases in the middle. The CDR3 sequence is CARGDGANEKLFF. In DNA, the CDR3 is TGTGCCCGAGGAGACGGAGCTAATGAAAAACTGTTTTTT.

V usage is TRBV12-3 or TRBV12-4 and J usage is TRBJ1-1; no clear D. Deletions cut 3 bases from V and 7 bases from J, with 9 bases between. The CDR3 totals 12 residues. The CDR3 DNA reads TGTGCCAGCAGTTTTTCTAATGGTGAAGCTTTCTTT. It codes for CASSFSNGEAFF.

This chain uses TRBV2 with TRBJ1-2, with 11 bases that match TRBD1. Germline CDR1 SNHLY, CDR2 FYNNEI. The CDR3 is 13 amino acids. J was trimmed by 8 bases and V by 4 bases; bases with no gene match: 3. CDR3: CASSVGTGGGYTF. Written as DNA, the CDR3 is TGTGCCAGCAGTGTCGGGACAGGGGGAGGCTACACCTTC. The full variable domain, its missing parts supplied by reference TRBV2 and TRBJ1-2, is EPEVTQTPSHQVTQMGQEVILRCVPISNHLYFYWYRQILGQKVEFLVSFYNNEISEKSEIFDDQFSVERPDGSNFTLKIRSTKLEDSAMYFCASSVGTGGGYTFGSGTRLTVV.